The clone carrying this T cell receptor (beta chain) has just a few counts. This sample was taken from a study of cytomegalovirus exposure and HLA in healthy donors. Use of 60 Vbeta and 13 Jbeta primers characterized the PCR. The data were produced by immunoSEQ multiplex PCR, yet TCRdb's version contains in-frame clones alone and is incomplete. The sample records approximately 140,000 clones, more than 60% being singletons. The CDR3 is 16 amino acids. Germline V gene data show CDR1 as SGDLS and CDR2 as YYNGEE. V shed 1 base and J shed 4 bases, with 12 bases lying between them. Sequencing was done on a sample of PBMCs. This clonotype originated in a man aged 35 to 55 in good health and CMV-seronegative. V and J are TRBV9 and TRBJ1-6, with D possibly being TRBD1 (6 bases). The CDR3 DNA follows: TGTGCCAGCAGCGTATTCCAGGACAGTTATAATTCACCCCTCCACTTT. This codes for CASSVFQDSYNSPLHF. The variable domain in full, with the rest retrieved from reference TRBV9 and TRBJ1-6, is DSGVTQTPKHLITATGQRVTLRCSPRSGDLSVYWYQQSLDQGLQFLIQYYNGEERAKGNILERFSAQQFPDLHSELNLSSLELGDSALYFCASSVFQDSYNSPLHFGNGTRLTVT.